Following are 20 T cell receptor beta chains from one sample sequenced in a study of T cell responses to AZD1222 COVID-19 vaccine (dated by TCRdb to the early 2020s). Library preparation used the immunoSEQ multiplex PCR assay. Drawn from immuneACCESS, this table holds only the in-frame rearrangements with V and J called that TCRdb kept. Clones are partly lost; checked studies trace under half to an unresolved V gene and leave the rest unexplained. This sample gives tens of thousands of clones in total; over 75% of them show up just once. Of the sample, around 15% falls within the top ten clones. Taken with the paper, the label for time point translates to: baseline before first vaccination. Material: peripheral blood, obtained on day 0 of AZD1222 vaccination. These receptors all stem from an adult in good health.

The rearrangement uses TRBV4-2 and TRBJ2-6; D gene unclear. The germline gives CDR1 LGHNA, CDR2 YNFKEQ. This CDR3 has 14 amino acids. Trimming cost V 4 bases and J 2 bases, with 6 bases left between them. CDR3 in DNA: TGTGCCAGCAGCCGTGACGCTGGGGCCAACGTCCTGACTTTC. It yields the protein CASSRDAGANVLTF.

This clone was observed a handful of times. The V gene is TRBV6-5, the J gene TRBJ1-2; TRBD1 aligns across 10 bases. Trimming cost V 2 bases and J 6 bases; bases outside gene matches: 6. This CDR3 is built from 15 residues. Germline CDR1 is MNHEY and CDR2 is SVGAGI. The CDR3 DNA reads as TGTGCCAGCAGTTACGGGGACAGGGGAATTAATGGCTACACCTTC. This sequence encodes CASSYGDRGINGYTF.

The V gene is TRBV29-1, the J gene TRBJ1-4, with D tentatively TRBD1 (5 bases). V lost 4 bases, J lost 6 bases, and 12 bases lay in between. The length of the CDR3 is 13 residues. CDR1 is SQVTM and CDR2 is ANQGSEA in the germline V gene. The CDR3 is CSVVVSGDEKLFF. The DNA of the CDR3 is TGCAGCGTTGTGGTTTCGGGGGATGAAAAACTGTTTTTT.

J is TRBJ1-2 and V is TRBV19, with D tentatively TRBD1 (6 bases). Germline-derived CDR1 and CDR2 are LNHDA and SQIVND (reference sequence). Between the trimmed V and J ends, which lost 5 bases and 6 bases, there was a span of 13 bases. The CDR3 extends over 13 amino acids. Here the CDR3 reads CASSAGAGDGYTF. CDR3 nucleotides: TGTGCCAGTAGTGCAGGGGCAGGGGATGGCTACACCTTC.

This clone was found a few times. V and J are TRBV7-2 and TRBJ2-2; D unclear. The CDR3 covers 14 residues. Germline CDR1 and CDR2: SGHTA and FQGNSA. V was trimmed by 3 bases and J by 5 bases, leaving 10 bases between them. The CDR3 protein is CASSFRRQTGELFF. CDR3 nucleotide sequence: TGTGCCAGCAGCTTCCGGCGGCAAACCGGGGAGCTGTTTTTT.

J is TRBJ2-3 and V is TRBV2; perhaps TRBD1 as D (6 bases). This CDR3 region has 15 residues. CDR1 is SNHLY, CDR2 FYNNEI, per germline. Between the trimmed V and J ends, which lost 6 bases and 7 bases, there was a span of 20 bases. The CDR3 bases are TGTGCCAGCAGCCCCTCAACGACAGGCCGTAATACGCAGTATTTT. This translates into CASSPSTTGRNTQYF. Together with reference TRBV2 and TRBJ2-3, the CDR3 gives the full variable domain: EPEVTQTPSHQVTQMGQEVILRCVPISNHLYFYWYRQILGQKVEFLVSFYNNEISEKSEIFDDQFSVERPDGSNFTLKIRSTKLEDSAMYFCASSPSTTGRNTQYFGPGTRLTVL.

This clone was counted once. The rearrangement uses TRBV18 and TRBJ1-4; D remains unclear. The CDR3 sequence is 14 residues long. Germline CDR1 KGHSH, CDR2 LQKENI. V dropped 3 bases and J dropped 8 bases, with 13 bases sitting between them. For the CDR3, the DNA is TGTGCCAGCTCACCGGACGAATCAAGGGAAAAACTGTTTTTT. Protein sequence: CASSPDESREKLFF.

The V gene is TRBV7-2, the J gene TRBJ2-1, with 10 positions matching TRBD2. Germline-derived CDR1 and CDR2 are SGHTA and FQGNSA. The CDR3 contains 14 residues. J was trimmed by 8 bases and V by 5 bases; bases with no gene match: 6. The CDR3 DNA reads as TGTGCCAGCAGCCCCAGGACTAGCGGCGATGAGCAGTTCTTC. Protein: CASSPRTSGDEQFF.

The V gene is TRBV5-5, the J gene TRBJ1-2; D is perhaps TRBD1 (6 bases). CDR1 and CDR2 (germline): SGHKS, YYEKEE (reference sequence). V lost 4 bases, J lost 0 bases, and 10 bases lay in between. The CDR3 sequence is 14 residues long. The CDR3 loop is CASSQDRANYGYTF. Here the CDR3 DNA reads TGTGCCAGCAGCCAGGACAGAGCTAACTATGGCTACACCTTC. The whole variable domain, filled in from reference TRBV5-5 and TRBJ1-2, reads DAGVTQSPTHLIKTRGQQVTLRCSPISGHKSVSWYQQVLGQGPQFIFQYYEKEERGRGNFPDRFSARQFPNYSSELNVNALLLGDSALYLCASSQDRANYGYTFGSGTRLTVV.

DNA of the CDR3: TGCGCCAGCAGCCAGACAGGGGACACCATATATTTT. Amino acid sequence: CASSQTGDTIYF. The chain joins TRBV4-1 to TRBJ1-3; TRBD1 aligns across 8 bases. Germline loops: CDR1 MGHRA, CDR2 YSYEKL. The CDR3 is 12 residues long. V dropped 3 bases and J dropped 8; count of bases not matched to a gene: 0.

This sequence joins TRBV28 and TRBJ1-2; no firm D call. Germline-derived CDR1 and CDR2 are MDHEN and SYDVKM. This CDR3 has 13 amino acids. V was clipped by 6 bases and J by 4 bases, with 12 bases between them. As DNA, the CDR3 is TGTGCCAGCAGGACGGCCAGCCTCTATGGCTACACCTTC. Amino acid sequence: CASRTASLYGYTF.

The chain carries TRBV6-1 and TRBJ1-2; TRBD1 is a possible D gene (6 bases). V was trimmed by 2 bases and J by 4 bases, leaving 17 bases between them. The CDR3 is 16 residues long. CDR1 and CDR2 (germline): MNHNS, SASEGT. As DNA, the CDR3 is TGTGCCAGCAGTGAATATACAGGGAACCAAGGCTATGGCTACACCTTC. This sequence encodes CASSEYTGNQGYGYTF.

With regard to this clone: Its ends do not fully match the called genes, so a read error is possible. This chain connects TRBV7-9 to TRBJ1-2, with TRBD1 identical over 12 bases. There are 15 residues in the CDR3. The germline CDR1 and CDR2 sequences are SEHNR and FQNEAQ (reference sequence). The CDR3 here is CASSSAGQGASGNTF. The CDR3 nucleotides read TGTGCCAGCAGCTCCGCGGGACAGGGGGCAAGTGGCAACACCTTC.

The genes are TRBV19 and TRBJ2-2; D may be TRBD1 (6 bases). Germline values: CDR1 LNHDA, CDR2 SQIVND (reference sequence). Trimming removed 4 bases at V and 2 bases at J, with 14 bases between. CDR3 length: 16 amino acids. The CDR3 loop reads CASSTPTGSNTGELFF. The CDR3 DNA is TGTGCCAGTAGTACTCCTACAGGGTCCAACACCGGGGAGCTGTTTTTT.

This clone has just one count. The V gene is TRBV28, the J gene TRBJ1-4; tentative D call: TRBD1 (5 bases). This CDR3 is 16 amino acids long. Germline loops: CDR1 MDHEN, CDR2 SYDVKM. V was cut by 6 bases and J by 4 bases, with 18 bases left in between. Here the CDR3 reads CASSAPAGNSNEKLFF. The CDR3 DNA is TGTGCCAGCAGCGCACCTGCAGGGAATAGTAATGAAAAACTGTTTTTT. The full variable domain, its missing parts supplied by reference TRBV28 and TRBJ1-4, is DVKVTQSSRYLVKRTGEKVFLECVQDMDHENMFWYRQDPGLGLRLIYFSYDVKMKEKGDIPEGYSVSREKKERFSLILESASTNQTSMYLCASSAPAGNSNEKLFFGSGTQLSVL.

The CDR3 here is CASSLGGAGGRGDTQYF. DNA for the CDR3: TGTGCCAGCAGCTTGGGTGGCGCGGGGGGGCGCGGAGATACGCAGTATTTT. The chain is built from TRBV5-6 and TRBJ2-3; 9 nucleotides line up with TRBD2. The CDR3 runs 17 residues. Germline loops: CDR1 SGHDT, CDR2 YYEEEE. Unmatched junction bases numbered 10, after V lost 0 bases and J lost 5 bases. Full variable domain (rest looked up from reference TRBV5-6 and TRBJ2-3): DAGVTQSPTHLIKTRGQQVTLRCSPKSGHDTVSWYQQALGQGPQFIFQYYEEEERQRGNFPDRFSGHQFPNYSSELNVNALLLGDSALYLCASSLGGAGGRGDTQYFGPGTRLTVL.

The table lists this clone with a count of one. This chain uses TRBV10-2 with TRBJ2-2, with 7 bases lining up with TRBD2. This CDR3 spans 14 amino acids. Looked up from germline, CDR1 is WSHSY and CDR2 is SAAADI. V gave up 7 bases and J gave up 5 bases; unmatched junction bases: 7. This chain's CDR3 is CASTGTTSTGELFF. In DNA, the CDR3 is TGCGCCAGCACAGGGACTACCTCGACCGGGGAGCTGTTTTTT.

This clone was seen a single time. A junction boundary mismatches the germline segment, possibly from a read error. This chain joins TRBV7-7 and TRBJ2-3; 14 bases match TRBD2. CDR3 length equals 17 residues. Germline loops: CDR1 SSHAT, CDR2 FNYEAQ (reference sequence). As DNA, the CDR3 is TGTGCTAGCAGCCCAGGACTAGCGGGGGGCGGATCAGATACGCAGTATTTT. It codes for CASSPGLAGGGSDTQYF.

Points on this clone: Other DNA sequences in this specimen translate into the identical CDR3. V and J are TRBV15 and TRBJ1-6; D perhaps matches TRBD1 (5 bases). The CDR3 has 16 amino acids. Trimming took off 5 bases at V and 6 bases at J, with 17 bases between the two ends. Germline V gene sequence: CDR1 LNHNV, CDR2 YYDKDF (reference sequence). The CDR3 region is CATSVEPGLFNSPLHF. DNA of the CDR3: TGTGCCACCAGCGTAGAACCGGGACTGTTTAATTCACCCCTCCACTTT.

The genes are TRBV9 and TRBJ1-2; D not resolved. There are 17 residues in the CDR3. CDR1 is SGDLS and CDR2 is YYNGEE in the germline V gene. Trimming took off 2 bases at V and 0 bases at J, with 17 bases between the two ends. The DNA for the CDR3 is TGTGCCAGCAGCGTGGGTGGCGTCCCGCCAGCTAACTATGGCTACACCTTC. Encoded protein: CASSVGGVPPANYGYTF.